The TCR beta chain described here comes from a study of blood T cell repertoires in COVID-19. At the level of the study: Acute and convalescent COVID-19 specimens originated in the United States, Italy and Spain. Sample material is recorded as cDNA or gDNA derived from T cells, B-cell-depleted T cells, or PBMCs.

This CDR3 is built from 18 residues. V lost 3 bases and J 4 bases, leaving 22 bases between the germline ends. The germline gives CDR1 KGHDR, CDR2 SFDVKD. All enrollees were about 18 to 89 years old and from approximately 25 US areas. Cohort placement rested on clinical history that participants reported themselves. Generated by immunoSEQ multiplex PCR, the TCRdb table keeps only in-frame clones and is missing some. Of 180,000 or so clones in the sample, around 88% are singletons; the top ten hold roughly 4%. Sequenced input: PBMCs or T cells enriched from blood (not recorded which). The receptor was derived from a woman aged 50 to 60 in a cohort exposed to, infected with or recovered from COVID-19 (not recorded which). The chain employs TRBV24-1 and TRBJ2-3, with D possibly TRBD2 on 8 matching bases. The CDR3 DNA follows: TGTGCCACCAGTGATGCCTACGGGAGGGGGCCGGTGTCAGATACGCAGTATTTT. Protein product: CATSDAYGRGPVSDTQYF.